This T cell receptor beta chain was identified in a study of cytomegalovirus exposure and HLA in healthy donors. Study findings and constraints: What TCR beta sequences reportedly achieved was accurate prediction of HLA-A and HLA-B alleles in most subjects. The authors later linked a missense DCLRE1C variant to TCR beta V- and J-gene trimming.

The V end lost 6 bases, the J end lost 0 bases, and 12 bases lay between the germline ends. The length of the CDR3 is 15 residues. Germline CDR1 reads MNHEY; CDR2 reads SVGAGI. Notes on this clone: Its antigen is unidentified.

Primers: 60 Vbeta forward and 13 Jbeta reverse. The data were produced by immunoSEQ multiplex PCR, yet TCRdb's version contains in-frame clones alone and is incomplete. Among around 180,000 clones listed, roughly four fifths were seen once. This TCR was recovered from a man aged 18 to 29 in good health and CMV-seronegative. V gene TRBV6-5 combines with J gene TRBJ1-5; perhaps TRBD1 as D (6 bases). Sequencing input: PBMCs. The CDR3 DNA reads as TGTGCCAGCAGCCTCGACAGGCTTAGCAATCAGCCCCAGCATTTT. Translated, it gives CASSLDRLSNQPQHF.